This T cell receptor (beta chain) was recorded in a study of T cells in Graves' hyperthyroidism and ophthalmopathy. Overall study: Specimen type is peripheral blood, collected at initial diagnosis prior to any treatment. Study outcomes and limitations: Ophthalmopathy, as predicted by the model, came a median 6.5 months after the prediction.

In regard to this clonotype: As yet, its antigen is unknown.

Authors of the study amplified TCR beta CDR3 regions from RNA transcripts. In the first-round RT-PCR of the TCR CDR3, the HTBI primer set was used. MiXCR was run by TCRdb on the multiplex PCR reads, yielding one entry per CDR3 protein. Counted here are a few hundred thousand distinct CDR3 sequences, around an eighth occurring once; the ten biggest clones make up 15% to 20%. V was clipped by 1 base and J by 3 bases; unmatched bases: 11. This CDR3 contains 17 residues. Over 18 months, lack of ophthalmopathy progression marked Graves' hyperthyroidism as stable. With a duration under 2 months, the hyperthyroidism was newly diagnosed in patients aged 18 to 65.

V gene TRBV12-3 or TRBV12-4 combines with J gene TRBJ1-1; TRBD1 matches 7 bases. Sequenced material: blood. This receptor was taken from a woman aged 18 to 35 with Graves' hyperthyroidism. CDR3: CASSLGQGEGRDTEAFF. CDR3 sequence (DNA): TGTGCCAGCAGTTTAGGACAGGGAGAGGGCCGGGACACTGAAGCTTTCTTT.